A single sample is the source of the 23 T cell receptor beta chains below, sequenced in a study of blood T cell repertoires in COVID-19. The protocol was immunoSEQ multiplex PCR, while the TCRdb copy is restricted to in-frame clones and leaves out a portion. The sample holds 200,000 to 250,000 clones; about 84% are singletons and the top ten take 1.8%. The sample was PBMCs or T cells enriched from blood (not recorded which). Source of these receptors: a man aged 60-69 years who had recovered from COVID-19.

The chain combines TRBV29-1 with TRBJ2-2, with D possibly being TRBD1 (6 bases). The CDR3 consists of 15 residues. Germline V gene data show CDR1 as SQVTM and CDR2 as ANQGSEA. V was shortened by 5 bases and J by 5 bases, with 18 bases between the two germline ends. DNA of the CDR3: TGCAGCGTTCAGTTGTTACAGGGCGGAACCGGGGAGCTGTTTTTT. As protein: CSVQLLQGGTGELFF.

For the CDR3, the DNA is TGTGCCAGCAGCTCCCCGAGCTCTGGAAACACCATATATTTT. Its protein is CASSSPSSGNTIYF. The rearrangement joins TRBV7-9 to TRBJ1-3; no definite D call. This CDR3 region has 14 residues. Germline V gene sequence: CDR1 SEHNR, CDR2 FQNEAQ (reference sequence). Between the trimmed V and J ends, which lost 4 bases and 0 bases, there was a span of 7 bases.

The DNA for the CDR3 is TGCAGTGCTATCCGACTAGATACGCAGTATTTT. This codes for CSAIRLDTQYF. This chain connects TRBV20-1 to TRBJ2-3; D is unresolved. This CDR3 has 11 residues. Germline CDR1 DFQATT, CDR2 SNEGSKA (reference sequence). Trimming removed 4 bases at V and 5 bases at J, with 7 bases between.

The chain links TRBV7-2 to TRBJ1-3; possibly TRBD1 for D (6 bases). The V end lost 1 base, the J end lost 1 base, and 14 bases lay between the germline ends. Germline CDR1 and CDR2: SGHTA and FQGNSA. This CDR3 contains 17 residues. This chain's CDR3 is CASSLEGDTGSGNTIYF. CDR3 bases: TGTGCCAGCAGCTTAGAGGGGGACACCGGATCTGGAAACACCATATATTTT.

The V gene is TRBV4-3, the J gene TRBJ1-2; perhaps TRBD1 as D (5 bases). The V gene's germline CDR1 is LGHNA and CDR2 YSLEER. Trimming cost V 0 bases and J 7 bases, with 12 bases left between them. This CDR3 has 14 amino acids. The CDR3 sequence is CASSQELRGGGYTF. DNA for the CDR3: TGCGCCAGCAGCCAAGAATTAAGGGGTGGTGGCTACACCTTC.

J is TRBJ1-5 and V is TRBV10-3, with D possibly matching TRBD1 (5 bases). Germline V gene sequence: CDR1 ENHRY, CDR2 SYGVKD. CDR3 length equals 16 residues. Trimming took 0 bases from V and 3 from J, leaving 12 bases between them. CDR3 in amino acids: CAISESNRTNNQPQHF. CDR3 bases: TGTGCCATCAGTGAGTCGAACAGGACTAACAATCAGCCCCAGCATTTT.

This rearrangement joins TRBV11-2 to TRBJ1-6; D remains ambiguous. Germline V gene sequence: CDR1 SGHAT, CDR2 FQNNGV. V gave up 3 bases and J gave up 5 bases, with 5 bases separating them. This CDR3 has 13 amino acids. The CDR3 here is CASSLENNSPLHF. CDR3 bases: TGTGCCAGCAGCTTGGAGAATAATTCACCCCTCCACTTT.

The chain has TRBV7-9 and TRBJ1-2; weak D call: TRBD1 (6 bases). Germline values: CDR1 SEHNR, CDR2 FQNEAQ (reference sequence). Deletions cut 5 bases from V and 8 bases from J, with 15 bases between. The CDR3 runs 13 residues. CDR3 in amino acids: CASSPTGLAGYTF. CDR3 bases: TGTGCCAGCAGCCCAACAGGGCTTGCGGGCTACACCTTC.

V and J are TRBV4-3 and TRBJ1-2; no clear D. Germline V CDR1 and CDR2: LGHNA, YSLEER. Between the trimmed V and J ends, which lost 1 base and 1 base, there was a span of 7 bases. This CDR3 has 14 residues. CDR3 region: CASSQANSNYGYTF. As DNA, the CDR3 is TGCGCCAGCAGCCAAGCAAACAGTAACTATGGCTACACCTTC.

This sequence joins TRBV7-2 and TRBJ2-7, with D maybe TRBD2 (7 bases). Per the germline V gene, CDR1 is SGHTA and CDR2 is FQGNSA. The CDR3 has 11 residues. V gave up 3 bases and J gave up 12 bases, with 12 bases separating them. The CDR3 coding sequence is TGTGCCAGCAGCTTTGGAGGGGGGGTGTACTTC. Its translation: CASSFGGGVYF.

The chain employs TRBV7-2 and TRBJ1-1; perhaps TRBD1 as D (6 bases). V gave up 4 bases and J gave up 2 bases, with 8 bases separating them. There are 13 residues in the CDR3. Germline V gene data show CDR1 as SGHTA and CDR2 as FQGNSA. Written as DNA, the CDR3 is TGTGCCAGCAGCTGGGACAAAAACACTGAAGCTTTCTTT. It yields the protein CASSWDKNTEAFF.

The chain carries TRBV5-1 and TRBJ2-5, with 7 nucleotides matching TRBD1. V trimming: 4 bases; J trimming: 2 bases; junction bases outside the gene matches: 14. Germline V lookup: CDR1 SGHRS, CDR2 YFSETQ. The CDR3 length is 17 residues. Here the CDR3 reads CASSPPGTARLQETQYF. The CDR3 bases are TGCGCCAGCAGCCCCCCCGGGACAGCTCGTCTACAAGAGACCCAGTACTTC.

CDR3 protein: CASSNPLTAYTEAFF. CDR3 coding DNA: TGTGCCAGCAGCAACCCCTTGACAGCCTACACTGAAGCTTTCTTT. The chain joins TRBV3-1 (or the pseudogene TRBV3-2) to TRBJ1-1; D perhaps matches TRBD1 (5 bases). V lost 5 bases and J lost 3, with 16 bases in between. This CDR3 contains 15 residues. CDR1 and CDR2 (germline): LGHDT, YNNKEL (reference sequence).

The chain joins TRBV29-1 to TRBJ1-5; 11 bases align to TRBD1. Germline CDR1 is SQVTM and CDR2 is ANQGSEA. The CDR3 is made up of 14 amino acids. J gave up 6 bases and V 7 bases, and 8 bases lay outside the gene matches. The CDR3 DNA reads as TGCAGCGCCCAGGACAGGGGGCATGGTCAGCCCCAGCATTTT. This sequence encodes CSAQDRGHGQPQHF.

This rearrangement joins TRBV11-3 to TRBJ2-1, with a tentative D call TRBD1 (6 bases). The CDR3 consists of 13 residues. Trimming removed 2 bases at V and 10 bases at J, with 12 bases between. Germline loops: CDR1 SGHNT, CDR2 YENEEA. This CDR3 is CASSLIQGGEQFF. The DNA for the CDR3 is TGTGCCAGCAGCTTAATACAGGGTGGGGAGCAGTTCTTC.

V usage is TRBV16 and J usage is TRBJ2-5, with D tentatively TRBD1 (5 bases). The CDR3 spans 14 residues. The germline CDR1 and CDR2 sequences are KGHSY and FQNENV. V lost 4 bases and J 2 bases, leaving 11 bases between the germline ends. This CDR3 is CASSRPQVQETQYF. The CDR3 DNA follows: TGTGCCAGCAGCCGTCCACAGGTACAAGAGACCCAGTACTTC. Full variable domain (remainder filled in from reference TRBV16 and TRBJ2-5): GEEVAQTPKHLVRGEGQKAKLYCAPIKGHSYVFWYQQVLKNEFKFLISFQNENVFDETGMPKERFSAKCLPNSPCSLEIQATKLEDSAVYFCASSRPQVQETQYFGPGTRLLVL.

This sequence joins TRBV28 and TRBJ2-1, with a weak D call TRBD1 (6 bases). The ends were cut back, 6 bases at V and 6 bases at J, with 21 bases in the middle. The CDR3 is 16 residues long. The germline V gene has CDR1 MDHEN and CDR2 SYDVKM. CDR3 protein: CASSPQQGAPSNEQFF. CDR3 DNA: TGTGCCAGCAGCCCCCAACAGGGAGCTCCCAGCAATGAGCAGTTCTTC.

This chain connects TRBV24-1 to TRBJ2-3; TRBD1 matches at 8 bases. V lost 2 bases to trimming and J lost 5 bases; unmatched junction nucleotides: 5. The CDR3 has 15 residues. Germline CDR1 is KGHDR and CDR2 is SFDVKD. CDR3 nucleotide sequence: TGTGCCACCAGTGATTGGACAGGGTTGGGAGATACGCAGTATTTT. Its translation: CATSDWTGLGDTQYF.

This clone was observed a single time. The chain is built from TRBV6-1 and TRBJ2-7; D might be TRBD2 (5 bases). The CDR3 has 15 amino acids. Germline V gene data show CDR1 as MNHNS and CDR2 as SASEGT. Trimming left V 3 bases short and J 1 base short, with 13 bases between. The CDR3 DNA follows: TGTGCCAGCAGTGATGCCGTCGGGGAGTCCTACGAGCAGTACTTC. It specifies CASSDAVGESYEQYF.

This clone appeared a single time. The chain is built from TRBV29-1 and TRBJ1-1, with D possibly being TRBD1 (5 bases). The CDR3 loop spans 11 amino acids. V lost 3 bases to trimming and J lost 5 bases, with 7 bases between them. The V gene's germline CDR1 is SQVTM and CDR2 ANQGSEA. CDR3 bases: TGCAGCGTTGACCAGGGAACTGAAGCTTTCTTT. Translated: CSVDQGTEAFF.

The table lists this clone with a few counts. V is TRBV11-1 and J is TRBJ1-6; D perhaps matches TRBD1 (6 bases). CDR1 and CDR2 (germline): SGHAT, FQDESV (reference sequence). This CDR3 has 16 amino acids. Trimming cost V 5 bases and J 7 bases, with 18 bases left between them. The CDR3 DNA is TGTGCCAGCAGCAGCGGACGGGGGGCGCGCAATTCACCCCTCCACTTT. It is translated as CASSSGRGARNSPLHF.

This clone has just a few counts. The chain links TRBV9 to TRBJ1-2; unclear D gene. The CDR3 has 15 residues. Germline V gives CDR1 SGDLS, CDR2 YYNGEE. Deletions cut 0 bases from V and 7 bases from J, with 16 bases between. The CDR3 DNA follows: TGTGCCAGCAGCGTAGGAGACAACGGCTTTTCTGGCTACACCTTC. This sequence encodes CASSVGDNGFSGYTF.

The gene calls are TRBV9 and TRBJ2-3; TRBD2 agrees at 9 bases. CDR1 is SGDLS and CDR2 is YYNGEE in the germline V gene. V was clipped by 0 bases and J by 5 bases; unmatched bases: 16. The CDR3 contains 19 residues. CDR3 in DNA: TGTGCCAGCAGCGTAGAAGGTCTAGCGGGGCGATCCGGGTTAGATACGCAGTATTTT. Encoded protein: CASSVEGLAGRSGLDTQYF.